This TCR beta chain is drawn from a study of CD8 T cells in ankylosing spondylitis. Study-level findings and limits: Disease-linked clones displayed a CD8+ phenotype and appeared relatively rarely in peripheral blood. Some of these motif variants have turned up before, in reports on reactive arthritis synovial fluid and blood. Blood of patients with ankylosing spondylitis appeared to be characterized by a TCR beta motif of about 8 highly homologous variants. Enrichment of disease-linked clones was reportedly significant in matched ankylosing spondylitis synovial fluid.

At least ten counts were recorded for this clonotype. Its specificity is not known. TCRdb re-called the 5' RACE reads through MiXCR, storing one row per CDR3 protein. This sample carries about 220,000 distinct CDR3 sequences, about 11% of them seen once, and the ten largest clones take under 25%. The CDR3 consists of 17 residues. Trimming took 6 bases from V and 4 from J; bases not matched to a gene: 12. V usage is TRBV12-3 or TRBV12-4 and J usage is TRBJ2-2; 9 nucleotides align to TRBD2. Sequencing was done on a sample of blood, either unsorted or a sorted T cell fraction (not recorded which). This sequence was found in a male donor with ankylosing spondylitis or in good health (not recorded which). The CDR3 DNA is TGTGCCAGCAGCCTCGGGGCGGGGGGGCCCGCCACCGGGGAGCTGTTTTTT. Its translation is CASSLGAGGPATGELFF.